These T cell receptor beta chains were read from a single sample in a study of blood T cell repertoires in COVID-19. The assay was immunoSEQ multiplex PCR, and TCRdb's table has in-frame clones only and misses some. The table has about 210,000 clones, around 82% seen once. Material: peripheral blood. Receptor source: a woman in her forties or fifties with acute or convalescent COVID-19. Both conserved end residues are part of each CDR3. A D gene is named only where the DNA matches it firmly. Clone size, where shown, is once, few, many, or a class for clones that have expanded.

j_call,clone_size,v_call,d_call,cdr3_nt,cdr3_aa
TRBJ1-4,.,TRBV5-1,.,TGCGCCAGCAGCTTCTCCCAGGGTGGCGAAAAACTGTTTTTT,CASSFSQGGEKLFF
TRBJ1-2,.,TRBV27,.,TGTGCCAGCAGTAGTAACAGGGAGTCGGGCGGCTACACCTTC,CASSSNRESGGYTF
TRBJ2-2,.,TRBV3-1/TRBV3-2,.,TGTGCCAGCAGCCAAAACTCGGGAGCATGGGAGATGTTTTTT,CASSQNSGAWEMFF
TRBJ1-4,.,TRBV6-1,.,TGTGCCAGCAGTGAATTCGGTCAGGGTGGAGAAAAACTGTTTTTT,CASSEFGQGGEKLFF
TRBJ2-5,.,TRBV5-4,.,TGTGCCAGCAGCCCGGAACAGGGTCTGGAGACCCAGTACTTC,CASSPEQGLETQYF
TRBJ2-7,.,TRBV11-2,TRBD1,TGTGCCAGCAGCTTCGGTGGACAGGGCTCCTACGAGCAGTACTTC,CASSFGGQGSYEQYF
TRBJ2-7,.,TRBV28,TRBD1,TGTGCCAGCACACAAACAGGGGGCTTCGACGAGCAGTACTTC,CASTQTGGFDEQYF
TRBJ1-6,once,TRBV28,TRBD1,TGTGCCTCACAGGGGCAGAATTCACCCCTCCACTTT,CASQGQNSPLHF
TRBJ1-6,.,TRBV7-2,.,TGTGCCAGCAGCTTACAGGCCACAAATTCACCCCTCCACTTT,CASSLQATNSPLHF
TRBJ2-1,once,TRBV7-2,TRBD2,TGTGCCAGCAGCCCGGGGACTAGCGCCGGGGAGCAGTTCTTC,CASSPGTSAGEQFF
TRBJ2-1,.,TRBV28,TRBD1,TGTGCCAGCAGTCAACCGGGACAGGGCCTCAATGAGCAGTTCTTC,CASSQPGQGLNEQFF
TRBJ2-1,.,TRBV27,.,TGTGCCAGCAGTTTAAACAGGGTCAACAATGAGCAGTTCTTC,CASSLNRVNNEQFF
TRBJ1-2,.,TRBV5-4,TRBD1,TGTGCCAGCAGCCTTCGAAGGACAGGAGATACTAACTATGGCTACACCTTC,CASSLRRTGDTNYGYTF
TRBJ1-1,few,TRBV2,TRBD1,TGTGCCAGCAGTGAACAAACAGGGGGCTACGAAGCTTTCTTT,CASSEQTGGYEAFF
TRBJ1-2,.,TRBV5-1,TRBD1,TGCGCCAGCAGCCTGGGACAGGGAGACGGCTACACCTTC,CASSLGQGDGYTF
TRBJ1-2,.,TRBV18,.,TGTGCCAGCTCACCAAGGTCGAACAGGGAGTCTGGCGGCTACACCTTC,CASSPRSNRESGGYTF
TRBJ2-2,once,TRBV3-1/TRBV3-2,.,TGTGCCAGCTGGGAGACAGGAGGGGAGCTGTTTTTT,CASWETGGELFF
TRBJ2-5,.,TRBV28,.,TGTGCCAGCAGACACCAGGGAAGCCAAGAGACCCAGTACTTC,CASRHQGSQETQYF
TRBJ2-5,.,TRBV2,.,TGTGCCAGCAGTGAGGAGGGCCAAGAGACCCAGTACTTC,CASSEEGQETQYF
TRBJ2-1,.,TRBV18,TRBD2,TGTGCCAGCTCACGAGGACTAGCGGGGTTTAATGAGCAGTTCTTC,CASSRGLAGFNEQFF
TRBJ1-4,.,TRBV24-1,.,TGTGCCACCAGTGATTCAGGGTTCAATGAAAAACTGTTTTTT,CATSDSGFNEKLFF
TRBJ1-2,.,TRBV6-4,.,TGTGCCAGCAGTGCCAACCCCGGGGTCAACTATGGCTACACCTTC,CASSANPGVNYGYTF
TRBJ2-4,.,TRBV15,.,TGTGCCACCAGCAGAGAGCTAGGGGGAATTCGGTACATTCAGTACTTC,CATSRELGGIRYIQYF
TRBJ2-5,.,TRBV7-2,.,TGTGCCAGCAGCTTAGTGCGACAAGAGACCCAGTACTTC,CASSLVRQETQYF
TRBJ2-1,.,TRBV19,TRBD2,TGTGCCAGTAACCCGACTAGCGGGGGCTACAATGAGCAGTTCTTC,CASNPTSGGYNEQFF
TRBJ2-2,.,TRBV12-3/TRBV12-4,.,TGTGCCAGCAGTTTACAACAAAGGGAGCTGTTTTTT,CASSLQQRELFF
TRBJ1-1,.,TRBV27,.,TGTGCCAGCAGTTTAGATCAGGGGCGCACTGAAGCTTTCTTT,CASSLDQGRTEAFF
TRBJ1-6,.,TRBV7-2,.,TGTGCCAGCAGCCGGGGGAATTCACCCCTCCACTTT,CASSRGNSPLHF
TRBJ2-3,.,TRBV30,.,TGTGCCTGGAGTGTACAGGATACGCAGTATTTT,CAWSVQDTQYF
TRBJ1-1,.,TRBV5-1,TRBD1,TGCGCCAGCAGCCCACGGGACAGCCTAAACACACGGGGCACTGAAGCTTTCTTT,CASSPRDSLNTRGTEAFF
TRBJ2-5,.,TRBV14,TRBD2,TGTGCCAGCAGCTTACTAGCGGACCAAGAGACCCAGTACTTC,CASSLLADQETQYF
TRBJ2-3,.,TRBV2,.,TGTGCCAGCAGTTACACGGGATCGATAGATACGCAGTATTTT,CASSYTGSIDTQYF
TRBJ2-5,.,TRBV28,.,TGTGCCAGCAGTTTACTCTTGGACAGACAAGAGACCCAGTACTTC,CASSLLLDRQETQYF
TRBJ2-7,.,TRBV11-2,TRBD2,TGTGCCAGCAGCTTACCCAGCGGGAGCCACGAGCAGTACTTC,CASSLPSGSHEQYF
TRBJ2-1,.,TRBV25-1,TRBD2,TGTGCCAGCAGTGAAGGGGCGGGAGGGTACAATGAGCAGTTCTTC,CASSEGAGGYNEQFF
TRBJ2-2,.,TRBV10-3,TRBD2,TGTGCCACCGGGACTAGCGGGACCGGGGAGCTGTTTTTT,CATGTSGTGELFF